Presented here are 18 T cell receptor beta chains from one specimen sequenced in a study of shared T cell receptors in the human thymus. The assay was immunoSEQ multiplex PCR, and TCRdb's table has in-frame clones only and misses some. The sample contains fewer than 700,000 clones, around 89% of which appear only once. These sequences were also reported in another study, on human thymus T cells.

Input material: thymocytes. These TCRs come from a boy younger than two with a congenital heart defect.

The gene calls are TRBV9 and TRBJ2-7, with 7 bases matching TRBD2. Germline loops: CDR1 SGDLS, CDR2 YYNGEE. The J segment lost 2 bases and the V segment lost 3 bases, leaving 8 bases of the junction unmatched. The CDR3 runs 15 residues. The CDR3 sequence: CASSATLAVPYEQYF. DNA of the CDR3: TGTGCCAGCAGCGCCACTCTAGCGGTTCCCTACGAGCAGTACTTC.

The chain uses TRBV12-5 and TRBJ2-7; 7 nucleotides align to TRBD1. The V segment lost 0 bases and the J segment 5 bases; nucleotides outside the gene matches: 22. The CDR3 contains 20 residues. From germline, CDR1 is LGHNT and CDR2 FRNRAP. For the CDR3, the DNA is TGTGCTAGTGGTTTGGTAAGCTCCCTCTCCGAGACAGGGATCGCCGACGAGCAGTACTTC. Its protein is CASGLVSSLSETGIADEQYF.

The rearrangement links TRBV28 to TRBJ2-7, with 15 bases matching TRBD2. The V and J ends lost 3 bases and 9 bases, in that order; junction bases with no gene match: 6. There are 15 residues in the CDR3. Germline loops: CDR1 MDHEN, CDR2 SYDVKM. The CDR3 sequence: CASSFGLAGGNGQYF. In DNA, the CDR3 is TGTGCCAGCAGTTTCGGACTAGCGGGAGGGAACGGGCAGTACTTC.

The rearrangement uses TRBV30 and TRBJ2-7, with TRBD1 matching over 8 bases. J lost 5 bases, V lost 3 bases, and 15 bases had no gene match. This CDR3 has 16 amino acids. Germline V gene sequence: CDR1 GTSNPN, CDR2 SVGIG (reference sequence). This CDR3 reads CAWSPNGGQGADEQYF. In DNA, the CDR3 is TGTGCCTGGAGCCCCAACGGAGGCCAGGGGGCTGACGAGCAGTACTTC.

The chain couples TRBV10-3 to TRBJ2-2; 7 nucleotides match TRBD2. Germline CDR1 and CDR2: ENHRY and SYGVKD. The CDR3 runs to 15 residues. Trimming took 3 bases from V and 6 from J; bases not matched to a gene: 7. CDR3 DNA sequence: TGTGCCATCAGTGATAACGGGAGGATGGCCGGGGAGCTGTTTTTT. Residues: CAISDNGRMAGELFF.

CDR3 bases: TGTGCCAGCAGCTTAGCCGGTTTCCGGGACTGTGGATACGAGCAGTACTTC. The encoded protein is CASSLAGFRDCGYEQYF. The chain has TRBV7-2 and TRBJ2-7; possibly TRBD2 for D (6 bases). The V end was cut by 0 bases, the J end by 4 bases, with 19 bases between. The CDR3 has 17 amino acids. The germline CDR1 and CDR2 sequences are SGHTA and FQGNSA. Full variable domain (outside the CDR3, taken from reference TRBV7-2 and TRBJ2-7): GAGVSQSPSNKVTEKGKDVELRCDPISGHTALYWYRQSLGQGLEFLIYFQGNSAPDKSGLPSDRFSAERTGGSVSTLTIQRTQQEDSAVYLCASSLAGFRDCGYEQYFGPGTRLTVT.

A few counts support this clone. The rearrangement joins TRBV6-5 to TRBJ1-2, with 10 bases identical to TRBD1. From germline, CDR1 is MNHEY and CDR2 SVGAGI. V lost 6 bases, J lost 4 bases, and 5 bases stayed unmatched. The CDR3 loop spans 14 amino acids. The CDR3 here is CASSSGTGVYGYTF. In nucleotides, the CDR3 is TGTGCCAGCAGCTCCGGGACAGGGGTCTATGGCTACACCTTC.

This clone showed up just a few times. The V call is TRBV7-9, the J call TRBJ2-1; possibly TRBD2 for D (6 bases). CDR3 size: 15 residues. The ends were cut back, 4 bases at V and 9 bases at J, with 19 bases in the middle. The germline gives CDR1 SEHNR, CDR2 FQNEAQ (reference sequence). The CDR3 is CASSSSRDLSFEQFF. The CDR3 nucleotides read TGTGCCAGCAGCTCCTCGCGGGACCTAAGCTTTGAGCAGTTCTTC.

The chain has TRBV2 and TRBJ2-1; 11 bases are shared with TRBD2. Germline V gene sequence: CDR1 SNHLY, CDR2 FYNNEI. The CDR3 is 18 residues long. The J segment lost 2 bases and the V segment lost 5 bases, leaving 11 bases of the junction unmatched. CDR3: CASSPVETSGRTYNEQFF. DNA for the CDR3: TGTGCCAGCAGTCCGGTGGAAACTAGCGGGAGAACCTACAATGAGCAGTTCTTC.

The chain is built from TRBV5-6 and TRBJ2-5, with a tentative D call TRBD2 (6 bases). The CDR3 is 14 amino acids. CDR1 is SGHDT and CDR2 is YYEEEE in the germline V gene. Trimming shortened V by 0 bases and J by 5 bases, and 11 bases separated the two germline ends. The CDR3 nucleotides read TGTGCCAGCAGCTTGGCGGGAGCTAGGGAGACCCAGTACTTC. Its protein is CASSLAGARETQYF.

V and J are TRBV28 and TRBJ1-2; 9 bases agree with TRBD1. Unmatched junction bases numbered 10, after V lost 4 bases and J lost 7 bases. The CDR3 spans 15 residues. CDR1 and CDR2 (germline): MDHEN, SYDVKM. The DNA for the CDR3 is TGTGCCAGCAGTTATCCCGGGACAGGGAGGTCTGGCTACACCTTC. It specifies CASSYPGTGRSGYTF.

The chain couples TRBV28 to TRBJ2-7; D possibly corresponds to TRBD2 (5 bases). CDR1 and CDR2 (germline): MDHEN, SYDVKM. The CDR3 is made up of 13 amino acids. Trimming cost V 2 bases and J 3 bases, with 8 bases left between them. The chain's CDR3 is CASSLGLYYEQYF. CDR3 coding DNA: TGTGCCAGCAGTTTAGGACTTTACTACGAGCAGTACTTC.

The CDR3 here is CASSHSGTEGSPNTEAFF. The CDR3 nucleotides read TGTGCCAGCAGCCATTCCGGGACAGAGGGTAGCCCGAACACTGAAGCTTTCTTT. The genes are TRBV5-4 and TRBJ1-1; 7 bases are shared with TRBD1. With V trimmed by 4 bases and J by 1 base, 16 bases remained unmatched. Germline CDR1 and CDR2: SGHNT and YYREEE (reference sequence). The CDR3 runs 18 residues.

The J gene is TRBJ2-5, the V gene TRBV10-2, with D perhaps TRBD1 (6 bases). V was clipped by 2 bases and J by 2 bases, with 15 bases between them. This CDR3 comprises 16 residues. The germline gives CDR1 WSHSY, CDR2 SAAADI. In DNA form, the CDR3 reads TGCGCCAGCAGTGAGAAGGTCTGGACAGTTCAAGAGACCCAGTACTTC. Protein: CASSEKVWTVQETQYF.

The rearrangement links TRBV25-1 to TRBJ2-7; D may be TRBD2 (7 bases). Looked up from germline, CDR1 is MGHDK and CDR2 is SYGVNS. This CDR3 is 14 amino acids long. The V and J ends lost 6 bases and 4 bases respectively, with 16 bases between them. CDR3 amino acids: CASSETGGLYEQYF. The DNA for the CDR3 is TGTGCCAGCAGCGAAACGGGGGGCCTATACGAGCAGTACTTC.

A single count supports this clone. The CDR3 reads CASSPWDSSETQYF. CDR3 sequence (DNA): TGTGCCAGCAGCCCTTGGGACAGCTCAGAGACCCAGTACTTC. V gene TRBV28 combines with J gene TRBJ2-5, with 7 bases aligning to TRBD1. The CDR3 is 14 amino acids. CDR1 is MDHEN, CDR2 SYDVKM, per germline. Unmatched junction bases numbered 8, after V lost 6 bases and J lost 4 bases. The complete variable domain, with remaining parts taken from reference TRBV28 and TRBJ2-5, reads DVKVTQSSRYLVKRTGEKVFLECVQDMDHENMFWYRQDPGLGLRLIYFSYDVKMKEKGDIPEGYSVSREKKERFSLILESASTNQTSMYLCASSPWDSSETQYFGPGTRLLVL.

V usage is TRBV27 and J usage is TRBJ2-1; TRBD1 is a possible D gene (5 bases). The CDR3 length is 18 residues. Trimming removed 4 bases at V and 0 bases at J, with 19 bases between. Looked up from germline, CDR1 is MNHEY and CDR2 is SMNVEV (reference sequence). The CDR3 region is CASSSLHPFRDSYNEQFF. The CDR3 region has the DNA TGTGCCAGCAGTTCATTACACCCCTTCAGGGACTCCTACAATGAGCAGTTCTTC.

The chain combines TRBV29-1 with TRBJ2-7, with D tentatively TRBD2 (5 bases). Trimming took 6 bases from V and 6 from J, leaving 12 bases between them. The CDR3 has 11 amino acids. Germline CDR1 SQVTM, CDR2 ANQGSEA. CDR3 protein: CSVPEGFEQYF. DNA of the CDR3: TGCAGCGTCCCAGAGGGCTTCGAGCAGTACTTC.